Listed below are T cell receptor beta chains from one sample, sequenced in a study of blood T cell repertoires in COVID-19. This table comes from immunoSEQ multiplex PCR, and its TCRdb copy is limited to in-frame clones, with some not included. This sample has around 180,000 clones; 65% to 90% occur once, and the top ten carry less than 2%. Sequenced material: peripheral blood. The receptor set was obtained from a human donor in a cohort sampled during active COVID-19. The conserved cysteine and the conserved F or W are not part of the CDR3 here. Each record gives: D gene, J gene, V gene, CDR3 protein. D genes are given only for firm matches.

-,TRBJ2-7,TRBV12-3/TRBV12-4,ASSLPGWNEQY
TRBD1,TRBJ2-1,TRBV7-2,ASSFPQGPTGNEQF
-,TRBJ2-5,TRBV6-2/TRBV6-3,ASSDQKQGTQY
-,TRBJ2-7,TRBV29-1,SADRQSPYEQY
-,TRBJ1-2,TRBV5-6,ASSPYRVRGYT
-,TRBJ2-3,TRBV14,ASSPRLFTDTQY
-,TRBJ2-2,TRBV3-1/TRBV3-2,ASSQESNTGELF
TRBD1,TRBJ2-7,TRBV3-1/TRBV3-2,ASSYGQGEQY
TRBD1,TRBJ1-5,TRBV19,ASIQDRGSNQPQH
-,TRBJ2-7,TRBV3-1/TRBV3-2,ASSQGQALGEQY
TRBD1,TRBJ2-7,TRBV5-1,ASSFGTGAYEQY
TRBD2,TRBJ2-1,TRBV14,ASSQNLMGLAGGNDQF
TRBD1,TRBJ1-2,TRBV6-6,ASSYGEGGSYGYT
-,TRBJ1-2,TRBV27,ASRRDWLANYGYT
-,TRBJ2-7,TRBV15,ATSRDWQSYEQY
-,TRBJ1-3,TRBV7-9,ASSLTRGANTIY
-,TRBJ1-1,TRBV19,ASSNGGNTEAF
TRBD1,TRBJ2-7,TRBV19,ATRDRSGAVLEQY
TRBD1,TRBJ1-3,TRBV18,ASSRQPGQGRQSASGNTIY
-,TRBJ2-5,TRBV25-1,ASSEDWTEETQY
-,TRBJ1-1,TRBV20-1,SARGAPEAF
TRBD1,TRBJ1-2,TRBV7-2,ASSSFGQERDGYT
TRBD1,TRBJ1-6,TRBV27,ASSSGQGGGSPLH
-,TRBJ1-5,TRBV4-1,ASSPGGGNQPQH
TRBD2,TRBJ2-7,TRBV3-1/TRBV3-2,ASSQLKGRGALRSEQY
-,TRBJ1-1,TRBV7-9,ASSLEGRNTEAF
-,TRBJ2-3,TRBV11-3,ASSRPGTDTQY
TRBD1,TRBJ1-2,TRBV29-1,SGKPGQGYDGYT
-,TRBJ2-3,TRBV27,ASSPYGGARAYTSTDTQY